A selection of T cell receptor beta chains follows, all from one sample in a study of T cells in Graves' hyperthyroidism and ophthalmopathy. TCRdb re-derived calls from the multiplex PCR reads in MiXCR, one entry per CDR3 protein. Of a few hundred thousand distinct CDR3 sequences listed, roughly 14% were seen once; the top ten hold about 7%. The sample consisted of blood. These TCRs come from a woman in her 30s with Graves' hyperthyroidism. The CDR3 runs from the conserved cysteine through the conserved F or W. A D gene is named only where the DNA matches it firmly. The size entry is marked missing in some rows and otherwise reads once, few, many or a size class.

TRBV10-3	TRBJ1-5	.	many	CAISEKGGGSSGQPQHF	TGTGCCATCAGTGAAAAAGGGGGGGGTTCGTCCGGACAGCCCCAGCATTTT
TRBV12-5	TRBJ2-5	.	many	CASGPQGTQYF	TGTGCTAGTGGTCCTCAAGGGACCCAGTACTTC
TRBV20-1	TRBJ2-7	TRBD1	many	CSARDSGGGYEQYF	TGCAGTGCTAGAGATTCAGGGGGCGGCTACGAGCAGTACTTC
TRBV29-1	TRBJ2-1	.	.	CSVGTVFDEQFF	TGCAGCGTCGGGACTGTTTTTGATGAGCAGTTCTTC
TRBV12-3/TRBV12-4	TRBJ1-1	.	many	CASSPTGREIEAFF	TGTGCCAGCAGTCCTACCGGGCGCGAGATTGAAGCTTTCTTT
TRBV27	TRBJ2-7	.	many	CASSPQGRTYEQYF	TGTGCCAGCAGTCCCCAGGGAAGGACCTACGAGCAGTACTTC
TRBV12-3/TRBV12-4	TRBJ2-1	TRBD2	few	CASTQREGHNEQFF	TGTGCCAGCACTCAAAGGGAGGGCCACAATGAGCAGTTCTTC
TRBV5-5	TRBJ2-1	.	many	CASSLDSWDNEQFF	TGTGCCAGCAGCTTGGACAGTTGGGACAATGAGCAGTTCTTC
TRBV20-1	TRBJ1-1	.	many	CSARDPGGTRGTAEAFF	TGCAGTGCTAGAGATCCCGGCGGTACGAGGGGGACCGCTGAAGCTTTCTTT
TRBV7-6	TRBJ2-2	.	.	CASSRDFTPGELFF	TGTGCCAGCAGCCGGGACTTTACACCCGGGGAGCTGTTTTTT
TRBV3-1	TRBJ1-3	.	many	CASSRPPGASGNTIYF	TGTGCCAGCAGCCGCCCCCCGGGGGCATCTGGAAACACCATATATTTT
TRBV27	TRBJ1-2	.	many	CASSFRDGPFGYTF	TGTGCCAGCAGTTTCCGGGACGGCCCGTTTGGCTACACCTTC
TRBV9	TRBJ2-7	TRBD2	many	CASSVAAGGHNYEQYF	TGTGCCAGCAGCGTAGCGGCGGGAGGACACAACTACGAGCAGTACTTC
TRBV10-3	TRBJ2-1	TRBD2	.	CAISEGLAGVGNEQFF	TGTGCCATCAGTGAGGGACTAGCGGGAGTGGGGAATGAGCAGTTCTTC
TRBV3-1	TRBJ2-1	TRBD2	many	CASSRLSGRDEQFF	TGTGCCAGCAGCCGATTAAGCGGGAGGGATGAGCAGTTCTTC
TRBV7-2	TRBJ2-1	TRBD2	many	CASRPGTSGDEQFF	TGTGCCAGCAGGCCCGGGACTAGCGGCGATGAGCAGTTCTTC
TRBV6-2/TRBV6-3	TRBJ2-5	.	many	CASSNLGETQYF	TGTGCCAGCAGTAACCTGGGTGAGACCCAGTACTTC
TRBV7-3	TRBJ2-3	.	.	CASSLTHRSDTQYF	TGTGCCAGCAGCTTAACCCACCGGAGCGATACGCAGTATTTT
TRBV20-1	TRBJ1-2	TRBD1	many	CSARTGESYGYTF	TGCAGTGCTCGGACAGGGGAAAGCTATGGCTACACCTTC
TRBV6-1	TRBJ1-5	.	few	CASGHTGNGGNQPQHF	TGTGCCAGTGGTCATACAGGGAATGGAGGCAATCAGCCCCAGCATTTT
TRBV6-1	TRBJ2-7	.	many	CASSEAVEVYEQYF	TGTGCCAGCAGTGAAGCGGTGGAGGTCTACGAGCAGTACTTC
TRBV5-1	TRBJ2-7	.	few	CASSLGGPGATYEQYF	TGCGCCAGCAGCTTGGGGGGTCCGGGAGCTACCTACGAGCAGTACTTC
TRBV20-1	TRBJ2-1	TRBD1	.	CSAIPGQGIGGSGGNEQFF	TGCAGTGCAATCCCGGGACAGGGAATCGGCGGGAGTGGCGGCAATGAGCAGTTCTTC
TRBV25-1	TRBJ1-6	.	.	CASSDSTDNSPLHF	TGTGCCAGCAGTGATTCGACAGATAATTCACCCCTCCACTTT
TRBV3-1	TRBJ2-3	.	.	CASSQVRGENTQYF	TGTGCCAGCAGCCAGGTTCGAGGGGAGAATACGCAGTATTTT
TRBV6-2/TRBV6-3	TRBJ2-5	.	many	CASSGQSTERGTQYF	TGTGCCAGCAGCGGCCAGAGCACTGAGAGAGGGACCCAGTACTTC
TRBV19	TRBJ1-2	TRBD1	.	CASTKGGGSYGYTF	TGTGCCAGTACAAAAGGGGGCGGATCCTATGGCTACACCTTC
TRBV3-1	TRBJ2-1	.	many	CASSHGGTYNEQFF	TGTGCCAGCAGCCATGGGGGTACCTACAATGAGCAGTTCTTC
TRBV20-1	TRBJ1-4	.	.	CSAHVWDYNEKLFF	TGCAGTGCACACGTGTGGGATTACAATGAAAAACTGTTTTTT
TRBV6-1	TRBJ2-3	TRBD2	many	CASRDSGITQYF	TGTGCCAGCCGAGATAGCGGGATAACGCAGTATTTT
TRBV4-1	TRBJ2-2	TRBD2	few	CASSQAPGLARFGTNTGELFF	TGCGCCAGCAGCCAAGCTCCGGGACTAGCTCGCTTCGGAACGAACACCGGGGAGCTGTTTTTT
TRBV11-2	TRBJ2-2	.	many	CASSVRPLNTGELFF	TGTGCCAGCAGCGTCAGGCCCCTGAACACCGGGGAGCTGTTTTTT
TRBV7-6	TRBJ2-1	.	many	CASSQASSNEQFF	TGTGCCAGCAGTCAGGCCAGTTCCAATGAGCAGTTCTTC
TRBV27	TRBJ1-5	.	many	CASSRPGSNQPQHF	TGTGCCAGCAGTCGCCCTGGGAGCAATCAGCCCCAGCATTTT
TRBV7-2	TRBJ2-6	.	.	CASSLGGLGANVLTF	TGTGCCAGCAGCTTGGGGGGGCTTGGGGCCAACGTCCTGACTTTC
TRBV12-3/TRBV12-4	TRBJ2-1	TRBD2	many	CASSPPKTSGIYNEQFF	TGTGCCAGCAGTCCCCCGAAGACTAGCGGGATCTACAATGAGCAGTTCTTC
TRBV28	TRBJ2-1	TRBD1	many	CATKTGGGIRNEQFF	TGTGCCACCAAGACAGGGGGCGGGATACGCAATGAGCAGTTCTTC
TRBV20-1	TRBJ2-7	TRBD2	.	CSARASGRDNSYNEQYF	TGCAGTGCTAGAGCTAGCGGGAGGGACAACTCCTACAACGAGCAGTACTTC
TRBV12-5	TRBJ2-1	.	.	CASAPNPRAGNNEQFF	TGTGCTAGTGCCCCCAATCCGAGGGCCGGGAACAATGAGCAGTTCTTC
TRBV30	TRBJ2-5	TRBD1	many	CAWSGTGPWYF	TGTGCCTGGAGTGGGACAGGGCCTTGGTACTTC
TRBV20-1	TRBJ2-3	.	.	CSARAPAPTDTQYF	TGCAGTGCTAGAGCACCCGCCCCCACAGATACGCAGTATTTT
TRBV10-3	TRBJ2-7	TRBD1	many	CAISGYGTGAGEQYF	TGTGCCATCAGTGGTTACGGGACAGGGGCTGGCGAGCAGTACTTC
TRBV4-2	TRBJ1-2	.	.	CASSQGGQGFGYTF	TGTGCCAGCAGCCAAGGGGGGCAGGGTTTTGGCTACACCTTC